What follows is one T cell receptor beta chain and its context. The record originates from a study of cytomegalovirus exposure and HLA in healthy donors. Between the trimmed V and J ends, which lost 8 bases and 3 bases, there was a span of 14 bases. The CDR3 totals 14 residues. Germline CDR1 and CDR2: WSHSY and SAAADI. The PCR contained 60 Vbeta and 13 Jbeta primers. Clones were sequenced by immunoSEQ multiplex PCR, and TCRdb holds only the in-frame ones, with some missing. The table includes under 200,000 clones, roughly 80% detected once. Every donor was a healthy person donating bone marrow. The sequence came from a woman aged 18 to 35 in good health and CMV-seronegative. The material sequenced was PBMCs. The V call is TRBV10-2, the J call TRBJ2-1; weak D call: TRBD2 (6 bases). DNA for the CDR3: TGCGCCAGCCTGATTAGACTAGACTACAATGAGCAGTTCTTC. This translates into CASLIRLDYNEQFF.